The 7 T cell receptor beta chains in this list originate from one sample, sequenced in a study of CD8 T cells in ankylosing spondylitis. In TCRdb, the 5' RACE reads were re-called with MiXCR into one record per CDR3 protein. The sample has tens of thousands of distinct CDR3 sequences, under 3% seen once. Sequencing was done on a sample of blood, either unsorted or a sorted T cell fraction (not recorded which). The receptors here all came from a female donor with ankylosing spondylitis or in good health (not recorded which).

This clonotype occurred many times. The chain carries TRBV21-1 and TRBJ2-5; no check of the table's D call, TRBD1, against the DNA was made. TRBV21-1 is a known pseudogene. The CDR3 is made up of 14 amino acids. CDR3 residues: CASPYGRGQETQYF. In DNA form, the CDR3 reads TGTGCCAGCCCATATGGCAGGGGGCAAGAGACCCAGTACTTC.

This clonotype was recorded many times. The chain joins TRBV7-3 to TRBJ2-1, with D possibly called TRBD1 or TRBD2 (6 bases each). V shed 5 bases and J shed 4 bases, with 15 bases lying between them. The CDR3 spans 15 residues. Germline V lookup: CDR1 SGHTA, CDR2 FQGTGA. Written as DNA, the CDR3 is TGTGCCAGCAGCCCGCCGGGGGCGGGGTACAATGAGCAGTTCTTC. Translating it yields CASSPPGAGYNEQFF. The full variable domain, in which reference TRBV7-3 and TRBJ2-1 provide the parts outside the CDR3, is GAGVSQTPSNKVTEKGKYVELRCDPISGHTALYWYRQSLGQGPEFLIYFQGTGAADDSGLPNDRFFAVRPEGSVSTLKIQRTERGDSAVYLCASSPPGAGYNEQFFGPGTRLTVL.

This clonotype was found many times. This chain's CDR3 is CASTDGYTF. CDR3 coding DNA: TGTGCCAGCACTGATGGCTACACCTTC. The chain combines TRBV27 with TRBJ1-2; D ambiguous. Germline loops: CDR1 MNHEY, CDR2 SMNVEV (reference sequence). The V and J ends lost 7 bases and 6 bases respectively, with 3 bases between them. The CDR3 is made up of 9 amino acids.

This clonotype was seen many times. The chain is built from TRBV9 and TRBJ2-1, with 12 nucleotides matching TRBD2. V trimming: 3 bases; J trimming: 3 bases; junction bases outside the gene matches: 13. Germline V gene lookup returns CDR1 SGDLS and CDR2 YYNGEE. The CDR3 extends over 19 amino acids. The CDR3 sequence is CASSARLAGVPPDYNEQFF. CDR3 sequence (DNA): TGTGCCAGCAGCGCCCGACTAGCGGGAGTACCCCCGGACTACAATGAGCAGTTCTTC. Variable domain in full (rest from reference TRBV9 and TRBJ2-1): DSGVTQTPKHLITATGQRVTLRCSPRSGDLSVYWYQQSLDQGLQFLIQYYNGEERAKGNILERFSAQQFPDLHSELNLSSLELGDSALYFCASSARLAGVPPDYNEQFFGPGTRLTVL.

This clonotype was seen ten or more times. This chain links TRBV9 with TRBJ1-3; D gene ambiguous. V was pared by 0 bases and J by 0 bases, with 7 bases between. Germline V gives CDR1 SGDLS, CDR2 YYNGEE. The CDR3 covers 15 residues. The CDR3 protein is CASSVETASGNTIYF. DNA for the CDR3: TGTGCCAGCAGCGTAGAGACGGCCTCTGGAAACACCATATATTTT.

Relative to its sample, this clonotype is medium-sized (0.01 to 0.1%). The CDR3 DNA is TGTGCCAGCAGCGTACTAGCCAGCACAGATACGCAGTATTTT. As protein: CASSVLASTDTQYF. The chain joins TRBV9 to TRBJ2-3; D perhaps matches TRBD2 (5 bases). The germline CDR1 and CDR2 sequences are SGDLS and YYNGEE. The germline V and J ends were trimmed by 1 base and 0 bases, with 6 bases remaining between them. This CDR3 has 14 amino acids.

This clonotype was detected many times. This sequence joins TRBV9 and TRBJ2-3; D gene unclear. The germline gives CDR1 SGDLS, CDR2 YYNGEE. V was cut by 1 base and J by 4 bases, with 10 bases left in between. The CDR3 is 14 residues long. The CDR3, as DNA: TGTGCCAGCAGCGTATTCTCTTCTGCAGATACGCAGTATTTT. It codes for CASSVFSSADTQYF.